This T cell receptor (beta chain) appears in the sequencing data of a study of OX40 agonist ivuxolimab in advanced cancers. Study conclusions and caveats: CD8+ T cells showed, on average, more clonal expansion than CD4+ cells. Clonal expansion from baseline to week 6 occurred in both CD4+ and CD8+ T cells. Near-lowest levels of clonal expansion characterized partial responders at 0.1-3.0 mg/kg.

Remarks on this clone: Its cognate antigen is unknown.

The junction had 11 bases not matched to a gene; V was cut back by 2 bases and J by 1 base. CDR3 size: 17 residues. Germline V gene sequence: CDR1 SGHRS, CDR2 YFSETQ. The method was immunoSEQ multiplex PCR; TCRdb's version includes in-frame clones alone and lacks a portion of them. The sample has 75,000 to 100,000 clones; over 75% are singletons. The gene calls are TRBV5-1 and TRBJ1-1; 7 bases match TRBD1. The source material was CD4+ or CD8+ T cells sorted from blood, sampled in a trial of the OX40 agonist ivuxolimab. The sequence derives from an adult with an advanced solid tumor such as melanoma, head and neck, liver or kidney cancer. CDR3 sequence: CASSFFQTGAWNTEAFF. In DNA form, the CDR3 reads TGCGCCAGCAGCTTCTTCCAAACAGGGGCTTGGAACACTGAAGCTTTCTTT.